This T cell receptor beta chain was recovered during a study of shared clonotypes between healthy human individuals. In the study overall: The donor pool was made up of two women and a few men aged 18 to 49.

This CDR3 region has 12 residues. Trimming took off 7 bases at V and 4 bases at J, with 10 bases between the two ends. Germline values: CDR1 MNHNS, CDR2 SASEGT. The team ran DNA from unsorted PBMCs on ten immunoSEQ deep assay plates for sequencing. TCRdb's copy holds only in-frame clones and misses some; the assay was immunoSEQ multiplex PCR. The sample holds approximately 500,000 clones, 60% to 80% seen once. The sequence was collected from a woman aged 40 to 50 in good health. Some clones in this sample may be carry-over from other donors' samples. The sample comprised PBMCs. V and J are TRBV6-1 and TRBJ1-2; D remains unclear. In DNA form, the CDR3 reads TGTGCCAGCACCCCCAGCCTCTATGGCTACACCTTC. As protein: CASTPSLYGYTF.